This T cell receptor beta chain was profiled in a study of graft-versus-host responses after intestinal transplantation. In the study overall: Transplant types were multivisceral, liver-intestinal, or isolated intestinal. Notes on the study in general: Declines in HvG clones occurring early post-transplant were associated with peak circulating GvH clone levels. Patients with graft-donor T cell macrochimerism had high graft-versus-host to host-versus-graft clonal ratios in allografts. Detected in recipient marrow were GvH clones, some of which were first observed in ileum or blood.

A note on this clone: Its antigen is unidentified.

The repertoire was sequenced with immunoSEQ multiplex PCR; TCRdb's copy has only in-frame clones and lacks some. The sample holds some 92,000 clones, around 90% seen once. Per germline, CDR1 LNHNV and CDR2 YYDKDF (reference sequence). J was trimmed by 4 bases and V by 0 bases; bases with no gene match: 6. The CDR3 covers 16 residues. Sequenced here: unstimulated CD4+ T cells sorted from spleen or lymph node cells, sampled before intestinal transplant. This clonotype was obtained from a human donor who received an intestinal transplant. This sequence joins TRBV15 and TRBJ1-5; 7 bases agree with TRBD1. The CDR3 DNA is TGTGCCACCAGCAGAGATGCGACAGGGATGAATCAGCCCCAGCATTTT. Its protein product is CATSRDATGMNQPQHF.